Described below is a single TCR beta chain sequence and its context. This clonotype was observed a few times. Its target antigen remains unknown. Base qualities are not at hand, and no much larger clone is one base apart. TCR beta CDR3 regions were amplified from RNA transcripts. The TCR CDR3 was subjected to a first round of RT-PCR using the HTBI primer set and the Qiagen OneStep RT-PCR kit. The libraries were constructed in a second round of multiplex PCR and then size-selected and purified. Libraries were sequenced paired-end with 100 bp reads on an Illumina HiSeq2000. The paper's data handling went like this. SOAPnuke was used to process the raw data, removing reads that contained adapters or uncalled bases, had a mean Phred below 15, or lacked an exact match to the constant primer or identifier. High-quality paired reads were merged with COPE v1.2.5, and unique nucleotide sequences were defined as clonotypes. Clonotypes were aligned to IMGT TRBV, TRBD and TRBJ reference segments using MiTCR v1.1. Analysis was restricted to V-J combinations with a frequency above 0.0001, which covered 99.2% of repertoires. A TCS score was defined as the ratio of F50 (clonal expansion) to E x V (chaos), with BLOSUM62-based TCRdist applied between CDR3 peptides within each V-J. Welch's t-statistics and random forest reduced approximately 520 V-J features to 10 to 15, which were used in a naive Bayes classifier (R e1071). The public reads were run again by TCRdb, first through fastp at Q25 and then through MiXCR, and only productive beta chains were kept. Rows are unified per CDR3 protein, each entry keeping the most common DNA and genes. What appears here as the V and J calls and clone size reflects TCRdb's work, not the paper's. The sample profile shows under 350,000 distinct CDR3 sequences; 15% to 20% of them were found once. About half of the sample comes from the top ten.

The data stem from a study of T cells in Graves' hyperthyroidism and ophthalmopathy (dated by TCRdb to between 2018 and 2020). With respect to the entire study: Peripheral blood samples were taken at initial diagnosis, before any treatment was given. The approximately 100 discovery patients were randomly split 7:3 into training and test sets. Once sampling was done, hyperthyroidism patients were given methimazole at a starting dose of 30 mg daily, whereas ophthalmopathy patients were given high-dose intravenous methylprednisolone. TCR Vbeta CDR3 sequencing of 135 peripheral blood samples (over 40 ophthalmopathy, over 70 hyperthyroidism and 17 progressor patients) is reported in the paper. TCR V-J signatures able to tell the groups apart were searched for in a discovery cohort of 90 to 100 patients, of whom over 40 had Graves' ophthalmopathy and 55 to 60 had stable Graves' hyperthyroidism. In over five Graves' hyperthyroidism patients, the study also compared T-cell repertoires from thyroid tissue with T-cell repertoires from blood. An independent validation cohort of fewer than 20 hyperthyroidism patients and about 15 patients who later progressed to ophthalmopathy tested prospective prediction of ophthalmopathy.

V is pared back by 1 base and J by 4 bases, with 11 bases lying between the germline termini. The cysteine opens and the phenylalanine closes a CDR3 of 16 amino acids. Only CDR3 DNA remains: 48 bases, in frame from the first base. CDR1 is given as SGHVS and CDR2 as FQNEAQ, both from the germline V gene. Paper-wide results and their limitations: Sample size was not statistically predetermined, and investigators were not blinded to group allocation. During validation, the model predicted progression to ophthalmopathy a median of about 6.3 months ahead of onset, with 70.59% sensitivity and 72% to 80% specificity. Most expanded thyroid clonotypes (frequency above 0.001) were also detected in blood, a finding suggesting that blood repertoires may reflect thyroid immune responses. A model built on a 13 V-J signature distinguished ophthalmopathy from stable hyperthyroidism, reaching about 88% sensitivity and around 82% specificity in cross-validation and 80%/75% in testing.

Graves' hyperthyroidism was defined as stable when no progression to ophthalmopathy occurred over 18 months of follow-up. Hyperthyroidism patients were aged 18 to 65 years and newly diagnosed, with disease duration of less than 2 months. The study excluded patients with uncontrolled infections, other autoimmune diseases, pregnancy or lactation. Diagnoses were established on the basis of clinical symptoms, serum thyroxine and TRAb, thyroid ultrasound, and orbital computed tomography. PBMCs were separated from over 9 ml of fresh peripheral blood using Ficoll-Paque density gradient centrifugation. Trizol reagent was used to extract total RNA, and RNA quality was then checked on an Agilent 2100 Bioanalyzer.

The receptor's source is a woman aged 45-60 years with Graves' hyperthyroidism. Rearrangement joined TRBV7-8 to TRBJ1-6, with no confidently assigned D gene. The sample taken for sequencing was blood. Here is the DNA: TGTGCCAGCAGCTTAGGGATCTTGGGTTATAATTCACCCCTCCACTTT. The translation is CASSLGILGYNSPLHF.